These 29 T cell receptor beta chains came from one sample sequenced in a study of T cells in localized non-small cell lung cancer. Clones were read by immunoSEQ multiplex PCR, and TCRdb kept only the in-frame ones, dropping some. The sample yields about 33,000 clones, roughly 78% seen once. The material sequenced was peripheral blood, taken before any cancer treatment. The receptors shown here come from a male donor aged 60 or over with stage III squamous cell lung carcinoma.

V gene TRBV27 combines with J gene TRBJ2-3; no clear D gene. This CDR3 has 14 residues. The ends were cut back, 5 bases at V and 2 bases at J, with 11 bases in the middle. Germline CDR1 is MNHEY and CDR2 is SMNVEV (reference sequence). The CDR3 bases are TGTGCCAGCAGTGCTCGTGTGGTCACAGATACGCAGTATTTT. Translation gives CASSARVVTDTQYF.

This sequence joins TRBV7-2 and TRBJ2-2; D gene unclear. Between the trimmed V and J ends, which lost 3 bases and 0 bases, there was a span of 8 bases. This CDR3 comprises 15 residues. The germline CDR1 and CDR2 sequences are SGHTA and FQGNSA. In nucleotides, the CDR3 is TGTGCCAGCAGCTTTGCTGGATCGAACACCGGGGAGCTGTTTTTT. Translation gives CASSFAGSNTGELFF.

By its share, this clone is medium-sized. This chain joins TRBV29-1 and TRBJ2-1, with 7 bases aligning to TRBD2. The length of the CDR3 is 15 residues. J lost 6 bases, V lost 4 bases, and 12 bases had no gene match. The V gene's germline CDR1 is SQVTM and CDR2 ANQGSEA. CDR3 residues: CSVGEVASGLNEQFF. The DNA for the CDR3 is TGCAGCGTTGGTGAGGTGGCTAGCGGTCTCAATGAGCAGTTCTTC.

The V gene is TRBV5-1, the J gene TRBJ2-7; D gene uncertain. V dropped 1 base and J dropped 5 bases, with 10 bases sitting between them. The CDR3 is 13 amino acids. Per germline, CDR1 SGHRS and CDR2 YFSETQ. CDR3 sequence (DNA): TGCGCCAGCAGCTTGCCTGGGTTCGACGAGCAGTACTTC. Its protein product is CASSLPGFDEQYF.

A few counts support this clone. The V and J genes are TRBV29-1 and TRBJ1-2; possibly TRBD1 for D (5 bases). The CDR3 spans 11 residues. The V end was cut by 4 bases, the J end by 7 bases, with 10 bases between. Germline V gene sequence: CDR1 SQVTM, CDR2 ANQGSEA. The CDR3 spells CSVVQGSGYTF. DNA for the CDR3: TGCAGCGTTGTCCAGGGAAGTGGCTACACCTTC.

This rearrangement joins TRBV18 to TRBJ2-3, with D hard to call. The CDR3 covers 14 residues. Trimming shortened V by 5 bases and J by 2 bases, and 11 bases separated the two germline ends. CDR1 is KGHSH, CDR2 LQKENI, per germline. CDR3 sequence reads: CASSSPQDTDTQYF. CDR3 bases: TGTGCCAGCTCATCCCCCCAGGACACAGATACGCAGTATTTT.

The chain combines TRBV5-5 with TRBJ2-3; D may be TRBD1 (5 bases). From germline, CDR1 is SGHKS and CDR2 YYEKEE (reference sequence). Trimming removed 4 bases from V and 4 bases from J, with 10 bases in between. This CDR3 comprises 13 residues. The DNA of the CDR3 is TGTGCCAGCAGCAAGGGGCAAGCAGATACGCAGTATTTT. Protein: CASSKGQADTQYF.

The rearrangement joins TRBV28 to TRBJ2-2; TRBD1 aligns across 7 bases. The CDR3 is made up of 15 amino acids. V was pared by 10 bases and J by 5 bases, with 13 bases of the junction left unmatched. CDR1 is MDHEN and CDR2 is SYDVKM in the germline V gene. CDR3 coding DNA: TGTGCCACCAATGCCGACAGGGAACTAACCGGGGAGCTGTTTTTT. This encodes CATNADRELTGELFF.

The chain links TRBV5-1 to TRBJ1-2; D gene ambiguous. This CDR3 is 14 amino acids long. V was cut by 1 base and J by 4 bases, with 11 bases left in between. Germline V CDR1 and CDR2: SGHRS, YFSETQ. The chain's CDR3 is CASSLQTDPYGYTF. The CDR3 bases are TGCGCCAGCAGCTTGCAAACAGATCCCTATGGCTACACCTTC. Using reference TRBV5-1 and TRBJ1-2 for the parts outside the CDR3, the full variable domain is KAGVTQTPRYLIKTRGQQVTLSCSPISGHRSVSWYQQTPGQGLQFLFEYFSETQRNKGNFPGRFSGRQFSNSRSEMNVSTLELGDSALYLCASSLQTDPYGYTFGSGTRLTVV.

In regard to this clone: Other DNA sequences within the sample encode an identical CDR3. CDR3 in DNA: TGTGCCAGCAGCTTTGGCCCTAGCTCCTACAATGAGCAGTTCTTC. Translated, it gives CASSFGPSSYNEQFF. The chain links TRBV7-9 to TRBJ2-1; no definite D call. The germline CDR1 and CDR2 sequences are SEHNR and FQNEAQ (reference sequence). The CDR3 is made up of 15 amino acids. V was shortened by 3 bases and J by 0 bases, with 9 bases between the two germline ends.

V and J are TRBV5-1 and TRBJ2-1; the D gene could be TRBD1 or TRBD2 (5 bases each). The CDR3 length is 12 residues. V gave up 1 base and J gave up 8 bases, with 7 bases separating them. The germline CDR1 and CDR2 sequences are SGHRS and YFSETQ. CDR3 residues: CASSLRDHEQFF. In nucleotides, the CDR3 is TGCGCCAGCAGCTTGAGGGACCATGAGCAGTTCTTC.

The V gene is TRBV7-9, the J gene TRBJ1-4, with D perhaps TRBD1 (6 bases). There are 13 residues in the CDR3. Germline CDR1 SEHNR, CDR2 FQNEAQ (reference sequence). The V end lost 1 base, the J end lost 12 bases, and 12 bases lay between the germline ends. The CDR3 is CASSLGAGDQLFF. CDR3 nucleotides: TGTGCCAGCAGCTTAGGGGCAGGGGATCAACTGTTTTTT.

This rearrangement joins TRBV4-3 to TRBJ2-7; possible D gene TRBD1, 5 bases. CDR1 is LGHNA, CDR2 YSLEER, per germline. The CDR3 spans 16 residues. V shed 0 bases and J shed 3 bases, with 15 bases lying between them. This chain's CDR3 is CASSQDPPGPVYEQYF. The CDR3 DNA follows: TGCGCCAGCAGCCAAGATCCCCCAGGGCCGGTCTACGAGCAGTACTTC.

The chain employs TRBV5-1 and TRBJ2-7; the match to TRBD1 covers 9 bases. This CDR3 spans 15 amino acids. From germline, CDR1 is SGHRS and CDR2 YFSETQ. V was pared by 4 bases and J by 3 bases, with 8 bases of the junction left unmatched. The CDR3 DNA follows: TGCGCCAGCAGCACCGGGACAGGGATCCTCTACGAGCAGTACTTC. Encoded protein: CASSTGTGILYEQYF.

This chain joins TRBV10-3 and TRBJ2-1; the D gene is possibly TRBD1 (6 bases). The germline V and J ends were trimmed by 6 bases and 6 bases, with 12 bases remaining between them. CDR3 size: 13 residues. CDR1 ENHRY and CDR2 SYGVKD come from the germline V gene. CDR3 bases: TGTGCCATCAGCCTGACAGGACTCAATGAGCAGTTCTTC. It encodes CAISLTGLNEQFF.

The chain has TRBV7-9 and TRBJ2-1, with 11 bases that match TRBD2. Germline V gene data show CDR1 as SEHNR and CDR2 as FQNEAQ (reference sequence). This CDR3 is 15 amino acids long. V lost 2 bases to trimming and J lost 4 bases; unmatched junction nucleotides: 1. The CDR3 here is CASSLTSGGYNEQFF. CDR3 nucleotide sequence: TGTGCCAGCAGCTTAACTAGCGGGGGTTACAATGAGCAGTTCTTC. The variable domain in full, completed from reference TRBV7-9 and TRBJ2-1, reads DTGVSQNPRHKITKRGQNVTFRCDPISEHNRLYWYRQTLGQGPEFLTYFQNEAQLEKSRLLSDRFSAERPKGSFSTLEIQRTEQGDSAMYLCASSLTSGGYNEQFFGPGTRLTVL.

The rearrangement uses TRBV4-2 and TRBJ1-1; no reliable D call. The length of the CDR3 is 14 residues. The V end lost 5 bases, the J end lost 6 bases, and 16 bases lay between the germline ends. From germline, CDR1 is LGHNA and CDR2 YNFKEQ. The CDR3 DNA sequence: TGTGCCAGCAGCTTGATAACTTCGACCCCTGAAGCTTTCTTT. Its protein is CASSLITSTPEAFF.

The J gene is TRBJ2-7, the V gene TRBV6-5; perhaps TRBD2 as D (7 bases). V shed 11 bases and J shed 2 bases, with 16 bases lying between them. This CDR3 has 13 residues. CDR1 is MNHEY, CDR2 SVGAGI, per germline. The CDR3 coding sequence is TGTGCCGTCCGGGGAGGGGGGGCCTACGAGCAGTACTTC. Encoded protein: CAVRGGGAYEQYF.

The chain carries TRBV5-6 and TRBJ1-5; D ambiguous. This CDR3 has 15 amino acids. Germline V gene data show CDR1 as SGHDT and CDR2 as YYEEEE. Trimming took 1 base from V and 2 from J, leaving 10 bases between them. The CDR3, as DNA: TGTGCCAGCAGCTTGCGACAACCGGGCAATCAGCCCCAGCATTTT. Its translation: CASSLRQPGNQPQHF. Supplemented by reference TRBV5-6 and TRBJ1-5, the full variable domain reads DAGVTQSPTHLIKTRGQQVTLRCSPKSGHDTVSWYQQALGQGPQFIFQYYEEEERQRGNFPDRFSGHQFPNYSSELNVNALLLGDSALYLCASSLRQPGNQPQHFGDGTRLSIL.

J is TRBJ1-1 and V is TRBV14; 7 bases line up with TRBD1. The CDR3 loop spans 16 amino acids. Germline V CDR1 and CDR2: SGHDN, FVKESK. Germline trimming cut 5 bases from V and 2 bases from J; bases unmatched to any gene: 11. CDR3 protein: CASSSLHRGDNTEAFF. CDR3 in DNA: TGTGCCAGCAGCTCCCTACACAGGGGCGATAACACTGAAGCTTTCTTT. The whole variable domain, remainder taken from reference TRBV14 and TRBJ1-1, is EAGVTQFPSHSVIEKGQTVTLRCDPISGHDNLYWYRRVMGKEIKFLLHFVKESKQDESGMPNNRFLAERTGGTYSTLKVQPAELEDSGVYFCASSSLHRGDNTEAFFGQGTRLTVV.

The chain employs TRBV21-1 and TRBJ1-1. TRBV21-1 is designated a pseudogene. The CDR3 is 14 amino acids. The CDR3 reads CASSMKRINTEAFF. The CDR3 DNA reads TGTGCCAGCAGCATGAAGCGGATTAACACTGAAGCTTTCTTT.

The CDR3: CASSLRNVDKNNEQFF. DNA of the CDR3: TGTGCCAGCAGCTTACGGAACGTAGATAAAAACAATGAGCAGTTCTTC. V gene TRBV7-9 combines with J gene TRBJ2-1; D not resolved. This CDR3 contains 16 residues. V lost 2 bases to trimming and J lost 5 bases, with 16 bases between them. In germline, CDR1 is SEHNR, CDR2 FQNEAQ (reference sequence). The entire variable domain, with the rest obtained from reference TRBV7-9 and TRBJ2-1, is as follows: DTGVSQNPRHKITKRGQNVTFRCDPISEHNRLYWYRQTLGQGPEFLTYFQNEAQLEKSRLLSDRFSAERPKGSFSTLEIQRTEQGDSAMYLCASSLRNVDKNNEQFFGPGTRLTVL.

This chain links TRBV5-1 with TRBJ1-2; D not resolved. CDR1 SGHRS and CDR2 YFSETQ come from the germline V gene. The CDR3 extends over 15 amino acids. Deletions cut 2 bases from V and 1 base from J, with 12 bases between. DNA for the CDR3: TGCGCCAGCAGCTTCGACGGACCCTATAACTATGGCTACACCTTC. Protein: CASSFDGPYNYGYTF.

The CDR3 coding sequence is TGCAGTGCTAGCCCGGTCAATGAGCAGTTCTTC. Translating gives CSASPVNEQFF. The chain couples TRBV20-1 to TRBJ2-1; D ambiguous. CDR1 and CDR2 (germline): DFQATT, SNEGSKA (reference sequence). Trimming removed 3 bases at V and 6 bases at J, with 6 bases between. The CDR3 covers 11 residues.

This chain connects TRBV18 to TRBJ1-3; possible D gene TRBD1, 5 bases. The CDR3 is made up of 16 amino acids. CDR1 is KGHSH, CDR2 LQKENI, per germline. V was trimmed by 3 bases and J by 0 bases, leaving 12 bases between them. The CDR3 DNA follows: TGTGCCAGCTCACCGGTGGATGGGACCTCTGGAAACACCATATATTTT. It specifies CASSPVDGTSGNTIYF.

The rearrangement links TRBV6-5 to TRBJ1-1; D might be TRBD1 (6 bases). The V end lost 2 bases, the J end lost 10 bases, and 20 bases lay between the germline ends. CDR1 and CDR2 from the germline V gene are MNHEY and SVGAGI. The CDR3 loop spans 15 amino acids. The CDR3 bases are TGTGCCAGCAGTTACGGGGGGGACATGGGGAGAGGAGCTTTCTTT. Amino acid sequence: CASSYGGDMGRGAFF.

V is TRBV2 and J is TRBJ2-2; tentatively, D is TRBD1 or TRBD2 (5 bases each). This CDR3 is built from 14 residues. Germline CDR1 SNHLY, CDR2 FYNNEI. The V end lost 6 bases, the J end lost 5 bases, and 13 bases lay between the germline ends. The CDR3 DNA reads TGTGCCAGCAGGGGAAGGGACGGGACCGGGGAGCTGTTTTTT. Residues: CASRGRDGTGELFF.

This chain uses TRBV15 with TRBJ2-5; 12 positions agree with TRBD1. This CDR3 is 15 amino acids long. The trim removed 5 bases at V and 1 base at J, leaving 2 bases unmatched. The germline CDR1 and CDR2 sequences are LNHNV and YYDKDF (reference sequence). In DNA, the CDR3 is TGTGCCACCAGCTCGGGACAGGGGGCCCAAGAGACCCAGTACTTC. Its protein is CATSSGQGAQETQYF.

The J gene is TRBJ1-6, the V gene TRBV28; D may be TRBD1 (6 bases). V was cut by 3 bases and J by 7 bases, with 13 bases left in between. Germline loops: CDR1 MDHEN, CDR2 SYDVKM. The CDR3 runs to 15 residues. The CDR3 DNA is TGTGCCAGCAGTTTTGGGGGCGGAAGAAATTCACCCCTCCACTTT. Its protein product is CASSFGGGRNSPLHF.